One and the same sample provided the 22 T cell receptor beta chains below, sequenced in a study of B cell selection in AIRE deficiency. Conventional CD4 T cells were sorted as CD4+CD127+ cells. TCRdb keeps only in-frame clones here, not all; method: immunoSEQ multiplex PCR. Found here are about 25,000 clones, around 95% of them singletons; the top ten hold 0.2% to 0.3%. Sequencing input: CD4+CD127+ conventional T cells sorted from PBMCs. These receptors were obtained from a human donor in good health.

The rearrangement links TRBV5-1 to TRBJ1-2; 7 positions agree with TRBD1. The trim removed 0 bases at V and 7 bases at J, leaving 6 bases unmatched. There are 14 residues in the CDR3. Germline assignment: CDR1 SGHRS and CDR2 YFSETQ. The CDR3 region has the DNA TGCGCCAGCAGCTTGGCGGGCAGGGGGGCTGGCTACACCTTC. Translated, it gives CASSLAGRGAGYTF.

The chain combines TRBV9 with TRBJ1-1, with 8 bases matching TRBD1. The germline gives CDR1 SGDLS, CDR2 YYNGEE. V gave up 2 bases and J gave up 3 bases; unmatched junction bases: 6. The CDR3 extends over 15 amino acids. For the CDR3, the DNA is TGTGCCAGCAGCGTTAGGACAGGGAGTGACACTGAAGCTTTCTTT. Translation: CASSVRTGSDTEAFF. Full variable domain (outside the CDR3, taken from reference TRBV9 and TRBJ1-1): DSGVTQTPKHLITATGQRVTLRCSPRSGDLSVYWYQQSLDQGLQFLIQYYNGEERAKGNILERFSAQQFPDLHSELNLSSLELGDSALYFCASSVRTGSDTEAFFGQGTRLTVV.

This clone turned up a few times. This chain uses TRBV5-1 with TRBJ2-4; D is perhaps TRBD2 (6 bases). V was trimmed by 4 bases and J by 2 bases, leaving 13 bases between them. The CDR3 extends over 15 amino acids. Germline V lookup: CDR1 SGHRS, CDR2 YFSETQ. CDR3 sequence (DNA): TGCGCCAGCAGCCCAGGGACTCCTTCCAAAAACATTCAGTACTTC. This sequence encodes CASSPGTPSKNIQYF.

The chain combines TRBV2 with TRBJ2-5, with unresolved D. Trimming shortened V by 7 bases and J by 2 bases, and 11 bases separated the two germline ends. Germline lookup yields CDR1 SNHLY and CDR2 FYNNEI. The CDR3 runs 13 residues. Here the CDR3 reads CASTSEMQETQYF. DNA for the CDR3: TGTGCCAGCACCTCGGAAATGCAAGAGACCCAGTACTTC. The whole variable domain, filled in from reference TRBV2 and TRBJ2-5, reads EPEVTQTPSHQVTQMGQEVILRCVPISNHLYFYWYRQILGQKVEFLVSFYNNEISEKSEIFDDQFSVERPDGSNFTLKIRSTKLEDSAMYFCASTSEMQETQYFGPGTRLLVL.

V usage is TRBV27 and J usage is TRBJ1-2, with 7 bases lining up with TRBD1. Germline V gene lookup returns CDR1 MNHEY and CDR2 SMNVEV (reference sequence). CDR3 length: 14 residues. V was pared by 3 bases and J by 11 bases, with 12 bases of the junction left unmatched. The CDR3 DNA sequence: TGTGCCAGCAGTTTCAGAGGGGGCGACGGAGGGTACACCTTC. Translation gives CASSFRGGDGGYTF.

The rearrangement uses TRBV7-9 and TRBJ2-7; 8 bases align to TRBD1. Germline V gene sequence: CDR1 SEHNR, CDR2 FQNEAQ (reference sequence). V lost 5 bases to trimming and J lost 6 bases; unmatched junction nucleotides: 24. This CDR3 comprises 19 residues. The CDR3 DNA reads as TGTGCCAGCAGCCGAAGTATCGGGAGCTGGACAGGGAGGCTCACCGAGCAGTACTTC. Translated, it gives CASSRSIGSWTGRLTEQYF.

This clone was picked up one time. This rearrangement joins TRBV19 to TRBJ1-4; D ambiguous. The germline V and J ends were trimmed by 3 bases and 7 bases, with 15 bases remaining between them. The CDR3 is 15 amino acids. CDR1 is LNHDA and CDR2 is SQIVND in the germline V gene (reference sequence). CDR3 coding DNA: TGTGCCAGTAGTATTAGGTCGGCGTGGGGTGAAAAACTGTTTTTT. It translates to CASSIRSAWGEKLFF. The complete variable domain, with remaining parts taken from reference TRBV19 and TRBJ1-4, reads DGGITQSPKYLFRKEGQNVTLSCEQNLNHDAMYWYRQDPGQGLRLIYYSQIVNDFQKGDIAEGYSVSREKKESFPLTVTSAQKNPTAFYLCASSIRSAWGEKLFFGSGTQLSVL.

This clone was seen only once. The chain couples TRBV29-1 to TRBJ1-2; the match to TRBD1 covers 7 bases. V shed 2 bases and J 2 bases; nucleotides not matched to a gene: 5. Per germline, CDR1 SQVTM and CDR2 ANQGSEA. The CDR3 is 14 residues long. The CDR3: CSVEPPGGNYGYTF. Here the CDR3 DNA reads TGCAGCGTTGAACCCCCAGGGGGGAACTATGGCTACACCTTC.

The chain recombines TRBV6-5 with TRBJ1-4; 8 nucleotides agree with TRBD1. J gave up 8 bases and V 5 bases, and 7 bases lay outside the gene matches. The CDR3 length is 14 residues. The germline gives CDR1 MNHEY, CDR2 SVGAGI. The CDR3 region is CASSELTGEEKLFF. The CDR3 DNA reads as TGTGCCAGCAGTGAATTGACAGGGGAAGAAAAACTGTTTTTT.

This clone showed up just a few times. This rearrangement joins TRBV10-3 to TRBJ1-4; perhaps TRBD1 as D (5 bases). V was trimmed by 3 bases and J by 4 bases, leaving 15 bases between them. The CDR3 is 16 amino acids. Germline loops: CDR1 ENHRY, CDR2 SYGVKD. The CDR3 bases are TGTGCCATCAGTGAAAATTTGGGCAGGGATAATGAAAAACTGTTTTTT. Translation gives CAISENLGRDNEKLFF.

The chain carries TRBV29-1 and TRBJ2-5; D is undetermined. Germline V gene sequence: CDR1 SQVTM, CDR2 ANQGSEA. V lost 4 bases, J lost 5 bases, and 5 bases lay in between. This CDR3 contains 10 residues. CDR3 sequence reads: CSVGAETQYF. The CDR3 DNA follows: TGCAGCGTTGGAGCGGAGACCCAGTACTTC. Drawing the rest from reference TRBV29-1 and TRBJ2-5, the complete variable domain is SAVISQKPSRDICQRGTSLTIQCQVDSQVTMMFWYRQQPGQSLTLIATANQGSEATYESGFVIDKFPISRPNLTFSTLTVSNMSPEDSSIYLCSVGAETQYFGPGTRLLVL.

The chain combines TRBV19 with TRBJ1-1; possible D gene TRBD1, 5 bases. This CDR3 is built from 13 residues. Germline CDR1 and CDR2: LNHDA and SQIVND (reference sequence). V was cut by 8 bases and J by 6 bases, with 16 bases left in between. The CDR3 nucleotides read TGTGCCAGTCGGGGCGGGGAACGCCCTGAAGCTTTCTTT. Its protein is CASRGGERPEAFF.

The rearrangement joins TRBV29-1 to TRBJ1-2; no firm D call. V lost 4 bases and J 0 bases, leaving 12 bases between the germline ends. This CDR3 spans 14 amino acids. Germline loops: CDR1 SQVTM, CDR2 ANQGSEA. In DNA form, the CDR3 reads TGCAGCGTTGGGGGTCCCGGGGCTAACTATGGCTACACCTTC. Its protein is CSVGGPGANYGYTF. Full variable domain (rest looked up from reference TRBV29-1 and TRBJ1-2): SAVISQKPSRDICQRGTSLTIQCQVDSQVTMMFWYRQQPGQSLTLIATANQGSEATYESGFVIDKFPISRPNLTFSTLTVSNMSPEDSSIYLCSVGGPGANYGYTFGSGTRLTVV.

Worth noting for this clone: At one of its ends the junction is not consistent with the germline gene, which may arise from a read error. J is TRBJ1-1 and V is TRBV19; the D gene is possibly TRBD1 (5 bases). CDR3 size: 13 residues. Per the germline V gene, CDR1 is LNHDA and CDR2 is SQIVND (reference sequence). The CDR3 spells CASKGGVNAEAFF. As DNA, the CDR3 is TGTGCCAGTAAGGGAGGGGTGAACGCTGAAGCTTTCTTT.

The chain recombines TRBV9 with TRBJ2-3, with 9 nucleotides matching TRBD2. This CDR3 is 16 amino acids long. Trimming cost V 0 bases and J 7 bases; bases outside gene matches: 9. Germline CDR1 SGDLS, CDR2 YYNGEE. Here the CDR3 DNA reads TGTGCCAGCAGCGTAGCTGCGAGCGGGGGGTGGAATACGCAGTATTTT. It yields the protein CASSVAASGGWNTQYF.

CDR3 DNA: TGTGCCAGCAGTCTAATTTTGACAGGGGACACCCTCCACTTT. Its protein product is CASSLILTGDTLHF. The J gene is TRBJ1-6, the V gene TRBV7-2, with 8 bases matching TRBD1. This CDR3 comprises 14 residues. Unmatched junction bases numbered 12, after V lost 6 bases and J lost 14 bases. CDR1 is SGHTA and CDR2 is FQGNSA in the germline V gene. The complete variable domain, with remaining parts taken from reference TRBV7-2 and TRBJ1-6, reads GAGVSQSPSNKVTEKGKDVELRCDPISGHTALYWYRQSLGQGLEFLIYFQGNSAPDKSGLPSDRFSAERTGGSVSTLTIQRTQQEDSAVYLCASSLILTGDTLHFGNGTRLTVT.

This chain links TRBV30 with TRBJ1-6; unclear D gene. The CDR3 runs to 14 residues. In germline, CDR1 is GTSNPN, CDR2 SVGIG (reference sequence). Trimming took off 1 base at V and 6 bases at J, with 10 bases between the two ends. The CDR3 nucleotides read TGTGCCTGGAGTGAAGGAACTACTAATTCACCCCTCCACTTT. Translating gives CAWSEGTTNSPLHF.

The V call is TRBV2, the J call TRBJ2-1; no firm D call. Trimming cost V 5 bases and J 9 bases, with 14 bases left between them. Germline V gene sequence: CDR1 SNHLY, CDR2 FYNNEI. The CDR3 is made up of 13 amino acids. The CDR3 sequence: CASSFRDLGEQFF. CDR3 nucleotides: TGTGCCAGCAGTTTCCGAGACTTGGGTGAGCAGTTCTTC.

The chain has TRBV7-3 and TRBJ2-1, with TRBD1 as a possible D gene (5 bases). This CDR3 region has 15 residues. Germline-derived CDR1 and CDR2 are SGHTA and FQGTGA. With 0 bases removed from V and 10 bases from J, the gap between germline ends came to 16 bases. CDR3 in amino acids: CASSLTTASILEQFF. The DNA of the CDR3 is TGTGCCAGCAGCTTAACGACAGCATCAATTTTGGAGCAGTTCTTC.

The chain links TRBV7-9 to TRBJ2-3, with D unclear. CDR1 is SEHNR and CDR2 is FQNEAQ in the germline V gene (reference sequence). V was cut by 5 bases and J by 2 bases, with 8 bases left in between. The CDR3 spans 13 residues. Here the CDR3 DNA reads TGTGCCAGCAGCCGACAATACACAGATACGCAGTATTTT. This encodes CASSRQYTDTQYF. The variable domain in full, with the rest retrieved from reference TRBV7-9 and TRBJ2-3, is DTGVSQNPRHKITKRGQNVTFRCDPISEHNRLYWYRQTLGQGPEFLTYFQNEAQLEKSRLLSDRFSAERPKGSFSTLEIQRTEQGDSAMYLCASSRQYTDTQYFGPGTRLTVL.

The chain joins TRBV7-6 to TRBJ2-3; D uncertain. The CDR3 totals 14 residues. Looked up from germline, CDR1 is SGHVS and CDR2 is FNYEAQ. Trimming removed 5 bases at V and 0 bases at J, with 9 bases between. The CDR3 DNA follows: TGTGCCAGCAGCCGGATGGAGAGCACAGATACGCAGTATTTT. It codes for CASSRMESTDTQYF.

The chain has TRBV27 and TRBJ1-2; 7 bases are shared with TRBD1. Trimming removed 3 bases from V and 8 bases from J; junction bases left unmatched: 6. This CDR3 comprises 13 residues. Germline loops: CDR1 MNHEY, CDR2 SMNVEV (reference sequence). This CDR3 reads CASSFRQGHGYTF. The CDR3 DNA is TGTGCCAGCAGTTTTAGACAGGGCCACGGCTACACCTTC.